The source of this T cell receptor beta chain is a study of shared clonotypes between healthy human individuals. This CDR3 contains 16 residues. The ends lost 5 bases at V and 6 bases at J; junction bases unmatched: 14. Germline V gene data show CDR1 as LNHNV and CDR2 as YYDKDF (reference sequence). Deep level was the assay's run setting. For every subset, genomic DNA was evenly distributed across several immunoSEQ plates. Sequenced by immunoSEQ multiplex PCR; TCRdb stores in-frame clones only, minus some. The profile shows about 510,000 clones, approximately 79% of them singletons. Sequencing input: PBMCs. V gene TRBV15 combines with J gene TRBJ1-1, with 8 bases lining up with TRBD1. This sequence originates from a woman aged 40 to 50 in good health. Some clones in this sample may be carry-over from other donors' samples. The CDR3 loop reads CATSGLGQGKGAEAFF. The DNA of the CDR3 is TGTGCCACCAGCGGATTAGGACAGGGAAAAGGTGCTGAAGCTTTCTTT.